This T cell receptor (beta chain) was identified during a study of beta chain features in type 1 diabetes. Notes on the study in general: TCRB rearrangement may or may not be influenced by HLA type; here this remained unresolved. Shorter TCRB CDR3s, moderately but significantly so, were found in Type 1 diabetes patients in all four CD4+ subsets. PCR might preferentially amplify shorter templates, equally in patients and controls.

After removal of 0 bases from V and 5 bases from J, the junction contained 2 bases not matched to a gene. The CDR3 is made up of 16 amino acids. Looked up from germline, CDR1 is MGHRA and CDR2 is YSYEKL. This clone occurred a few times. Its antigen is undetermined. Sequencing targeted expressed TCRB transcripts, as all isolated RNA had been reverse transcribed. Method: immunoSEQ multiplex PCR; TCRdb's copy keeps in-frame clones and lacks some. In the table there are around 450,000 clones, about an eighth of which are singletons. The TCR originated in a woman under 30 in good health. Material for sequencing was naive CD4+ T cells from blood. The rearrangement uses TRBV4-1 and TRBJ2-5; 14 bases are a match to TRBD2. CDR3 protein: CASSQEGLAGVETQYF. CDR3 DNA sequence: TGCGCCAGCAGCCAAGAGGGACTAGCGGGAGTGGAGACCCAGTACTTC.